One and the same sample provided the 17 T cell receptor beta chains below, sequenced in a study of Ad26.COV2.S vaccination and SARS-CoV-2 variants. The treatment: around 19 received Ad26.COV2.S at low or high dose, single or two shots; roughly five received placebo; per-sample allocation not given. Specimen acquisition occurred on day 63 following the initial vaccine or placebo injection. The method was immunoSEQ multiplex PCR; TCRdb's version includes in-frame clones alone and lacks a portion of them. The data contain 400,000 to 500,000 clones, approximately 89% of them singletons. Sequencing used peripheral blood, obtained in a trial of Ad26.COV2.S vaccine versus placebo. These receptors were obtained from a person aged 18 to 65 who received the Ad26.COV2.S COVID-19 vaccine or a placebo.

The V call is TRBV5-4, the J call TRBJ2-5; D is perhaps TRBD2 (5 bases). Per the germline V gene, CDR1 is SGHNT and CDR2 is YYREEE (reference sequence). This CDR3 is 15 amino acids long. V gave up 3 bases and J gave up 2 bases, with 14 bases separating them. This CDR3 is CASSSRTGIQETQYF. CDR3 DNA: TGTGCCAGCAGCTCCCGGACGGGGATACAAGAGACCCAGTACTTC.

This clone is a singleton in its sample. The chain recombines TRBV9 with TRBJ2-1; 7 nucleotides line up with TRBD2. CDR3 length: 16 residues. Germline V lookup: CDR1 SGDLS, CDR2 YYNGEE. J lost 0 bases, V lost 3 bases, and 6 bases had no gene match. CDR3 in DNA: TGTGCCAGCAGCGGGTCCGGGGGGAGCTCCTACAATGAGCAGTTCTTC. Translation: CASSGSGGSSYNEQFF.

This clone showed up just once. The genes are TRBV6-5 and TRBJ2-7; 10 nucleotides align to TRBD2. Germline V gives CDR1 MNHEY, CDR2 SVGAGI. V dropped 8 bases and J dropped 6; count of bases not matched to a gene: 7. The CDR3 runs to 13 residues. The CDR3 region is CASGGTSESEQYV. The CDR3 bases are TGTGCCAGCGGGGGGACTAGCGAGAGCGAGCAGTACGTC.

The rearrangement uses TRBV28 and TRBJ1-1; no clear D. Germline V gives CDR1 MDHEN, CDR2 SYDVKM. This CDR3 spans 14 amino acids. Trimming removed 3 bases from V and 2 bases from J, with 10 bases in between. Here the CDR3 DNA reads TGTGCCAGCAGTTTTTTTGGTACAAACACTGAAGCTTTCTTT. It yields the protein CASSFFGTNTEAFF.

The CDR3 DNA follows: TGTGCCAGCAGCAAGGACCTGGTCCCTACGCAGTATTTT. It codes for CASSKDLVPTQYF. V and J are TRBV7-8 and TRBJ2-3; D not resolved. CDR1 SGHVS and CDR2 FQNEAQ come from the germline V gene. The CDR3 sequence is 13 residues long. V dropped 5 bases and J dropped 8 bases, with 14 bases sitting between them.

The chain links TRBV4-3 to TRBJ2-5; 7 bases fit TRBD2. The CDR3 runs to 14 residues. Germline assignment: CDR1 LGHNA and CDR2 YSLEER. The J segment lost 2 bases and the V segment lost 1 base, leaving 1 base of the junction unmatched. The CDR3 protein is CASSQASGQETQYF. In nucleotides, the CDR3 is TGCGCCAGCAGCCAAGCTAGCGGACAAGAGACCCAGTACTTC.

The chain combines TRBV6-5 with TRBJ2-1, with D perhaps TRBD2 (5 bases). CDR1 is MNHEY, CDR2 SVGAGI, per germline. This CDR3 spans 14 amino acids. Trimming left V 8 bases short and J 3 bases short, with 14 bases between. The CDR3 spells CASVSRGGYNEQFF. Here the CDR3 DNA reads TGTGCCAGCGTTAGTCGAGGAGGCTACAATGAGCAGTTCTTC.

This clone was detected once. V usage is TRBV4-1 and J usage is TRBJ2-3; 7 bases are a match to TRBD2. The CDR3 length is 16 residues. V dropped 1 base and J dropped 2; count of bases not matched to a gene: 6. Germline V CDR1 and CDR2: MGHRA, YSYEKL. CDR3 amino acids: CASSQVLAGLTDTQYF. The DNA for the CDR3 is TGCGCCAGCAGCCAAGTATTAGCGGGTCTCACAGATACGCAGTATTTT.

The chain employs TRBV5-4 and TRBJ2-1; D is undetermined. The CDR3 has 12 amino acids. Germline V gene lookup returns CDR1 SGHNT and CDR2 YYREEE (reference sequence). Trimming left V 0 bases short and J 7 bases short, with 5 bases between. For the CDR3, the DNA is TGTGCCAGCAGCTTGGGGGGAAATGAGCAGTTCTTC. Protein sequence: CASSLGGNEQFF. The full variable domain, its missing parts supplied by reference TRBV5-4 and TRBJ2-1, is ETGVTQSPTHLIKTRGQQVTLRCSSQSGHNTVSWYQQALGQGPQFIFQYYREEENGRGNFPPRFSGLQFPNYSSELNVNALELDDSALYLCASSLGGNEQFFGPGTRLTVL.

V and J are TRBV3-1 (or the pseudogene TRBV3-2) and TRBJ2-5; tentatively, D is TRBD1 or TRBD2 (5 bases each). Per germline, CDR1 LGHDT and CDR2 YNNKEL (reference sequence). This CDR3 region has 14 residues. The ends were cut back, 5 bases at V and 5 bases at J, with 15 bases in the middle. The chain's CDR3 is CASSTHEGSETQYF. In nucleotides, the CDR3 is TGTGCCAGCAGCACCCACGAGGGGTCGGAGACCCAGTACTTC.

The chain carries TRBV10-3 and TRBJ1-1, with TRBD1 matching 9 bases. Germline loops: CDR1 ENHRY, CDR2 SYGVKD. The CDR3 totals 16 residues. The V gene end was trimmed by 4 bases and the J gene end by 7 bases; junction bases not matched to a gene: 13. This CDR3 is CAISAPGQGLGREAFF. The CDR3 coding sequence is TGTGCCATCAGTGCGCCGGGACAGGGTCTGGGACGTGAAGCTTTCTTT.

V gene TRBV19 combines with J gene TRBJ2-3; D perhaps matches TRBD1 (6 bases). V was shortened by 6 bases and J by 0 bases, with 19 bases between the two germline ends. The germline CDR1 and CDR2 sequences are LNHDA and SQIVND (reference sequence). The CDR3 runs to 17 residues. The CDR3 DNA follows: TGTGCCAGTAGAGGTATGCGGACAGCCTCTAGCACAGATACGCAGTATTTT. Its translation: CASRGMRTASSTDTQYF.

The chain carries TRBV4-3 and TRBJ2-1; TRBD1 matches 8 bases. The CDR3 has 14 amino acids. V gave up 0 bases and J gave up 12 bases; unmatched junction bases: 7. Germline V CDR1 and CDR2: LGHNA, YSLEER. Here the CDR3 DNA reads TGCGCCAGCAGCCAAGATATAGTCGGGACAGGGCAGTTCTTC. This encodes CASSQDIVGTGQFF.

The rearrangement joins TRBV9 to TRBJ2-7, with D perhaps TRBD1 (6 bases). The V and J ends lost 3 bases and 0 bases respectively, with 13 bases between them. CDR3 size: 15 residues. Germline V gene sequence: CDR1 SGDLS, CDR2 YYNGEE. The CDR3 nucleotides read TGTGCCAGCAGCGGACAGGCCGGAAGCTCCTACGAGCAGTACTTC. It translates to CASSGQAGSSYEQYF.

The rearrangement links TRBV12-3 or TRBV12-4 to TRBJ2-3, with D uncertain. The CDR3 runs to 11 residues. V lost 7 bases and J lost 5, with 7 bases in between. The CDR3 DNA reads TGTGCCAGCACGCTAGGAGATACGCAGTATTTT. Translated, it gives CASTLGDTQYF.

This chain connects TRBV7-6 to TRBJ1-5, with 7 bases that match TRBD1. With 1 base clipped from V and 7 bases from J, the junction kept 10 bases outside the gene matches. The germline gives CDR1 SGHVS, CDR2 FNYEAQ. The CDR3 is 16 residues long. The CDR3 DNA reads as TGTGCCAGCAGCTTAGGGCCAGACAGGGTTGGGCAGCCCCAGCATTTT. Amino acid sequence: CASSLGPDRVGQPQHF.

The chain recombines TRBV6-6 with TRBJ1-6, with D tentatively TRBD1 (6 bases). The CDR3 totals 15 residues. The germline CDR1 and CDR2 sequences are MNHNY and SVGAGI (reference sequence). V lost 2 bases to trimming and J lost 10 bases, with 15 bases between them. CDR3 residues: CASSYAPGAVSPLHF. In nucleotides, the CDR3 is TGTGCCAGCAGTTACGCTCCAGGGGCAGTGTCACCCCTCCACTTT.